Sequencing of this T cell receptor (beta chain) was carried out in a study of T-cell memory formation after mild COVID-19 (dated by TCRdb to the early 2020s). With respect to the entire study: TCR sequence clusters from the two donors were found to be largely donor specific. In a couple of donors, T-cell clones that expanded and contracted after mild COVID-19 were tracked by sequencing TCRalpha and TCRbeta repertoires over time. The cohort comprised two young, previously healthy adult volunteers, one female and one male. The paper as a whole reports these results and caveats: The study included only a couple of mild cases, and larger cohorts that include severe cases with pre-infection samples were judged to be necessary. Whether the second-wave clones peaking on day 37 were SARS-CoV-2 specific was not confirmed. Balanced CD4/CD8 phenotypes were observed for clones contracting from day 15 to 85, whereas a bias towards CD4+ was observed for a second wave of clones expanding from day 15 to 37. Some responding clones were detected in pre-infection memory, suggesting pre-existing cross-reactive memory T cells joined the SARS-CoV-2 response. Contracting CD4+ clones were found mainly in CM and EM memory subsets, while CD8+ clones were enriched in EMRA.

Per the germline V gene, SGHRS is the CDR1 and YFSETQ is the CDR2. Spanning cysteine to phenylalanine, the CDR3 consists of 14 amino acids. Only the CDR3 region is kept as DNA, spanning 42 bases read in frame from base 1. Trimming costs V 6 bases and J 4 bases, and their ends lie 17 bases apart. Ficoll-Paque density gradient centrifugation was the method used to isolate PBMCs. Note on this clonotype: It lacks a known antigen. There are no base qualities to consult, and no much larger clone falls within one base.

Sequencer: Illumina NovaSeq 6000. TCRalpha and TCRbeta cDNA libraries were constructed by 5'RACE with constant-segment primers, with sample barcodes and unique molecular identifiers being introduced. Trizol reagent was used to extract RNA from every sample. Library amplification was performed in two PCR steps, and a second sample barcode and Illumina TruSeq adapters were introduced in the second step. The libraries were sequenced on an Illumina NovaSeq using 2 x 150 bp paired-end reads. The original methods were these. The reads were demultiplexed and collapsed into UMI-guided consensus sequences using migec v1.2.7. Using mixcr v2.1.11, UMI consensuses were aligned to TRA and TRB V and J templates and then assembled into clonotypes. Expanded or contracted clonotypes were those called significant by both edgeR and NoisET, with noise models trained on biological replicates. For edgeR calls, the thresholds were a false discovery rate-adjusted p below 0.01 and a log2 fold-change of 1. As an exploratory analysis of dynamics, max-normalized trajectories of the 1000 most abundant clonotypes were examined by PCA with hierarchical clustering. Separately sequenced CD4+ and CD8+ repertoires were used to assign the CD4 or CD8 phenotype of responding clones. TCRdb's own reprocessing of the public reads used fastp at Q25 and MiXCR and kept productive beta chains. CDR3 protein duplicates are merged, each entry listing the most common genes and DNA. TCRdb assigned the V and J calls; the authors' analysis was not used. The sample includes 350,000 or so distinct CDR3 sequences, with roughly 20% observed a single time. The ten largest clones capture around 12% of the sample.

This clonotype was sampled from an adult woman who had mild COVID-19 (a few samples of this study predate the infection). The sample titles of this study are shuffled in the database, so cell type and time point are left out; the donor was told from shared clones. The sequenced sample was PBMCs or a T cell subset sorted from them (not recorded which). The chain links TRBV5-1 with TRBJ2-7; the D gene identity is not certain. The DNA sequence reads TGCGCCAGCATTGGCCAGGCCGTTAAATACGAGCAGTACTTC. This gives the protein CASIGQAVKYEQYF. Joined to the reference TRBV5-1 and TRBJ2-7 proteins, this CDR3 gives the full variable domain: KAGVTQTPRYLIKTRGQQVTLSCSPISGHRSVSWYQQTPGQGLQFLFEYFSETQRNKGNFPGRFSGRQFSNSRSEMNVSTLELGDSALYLCASIGQAVKYEQYFGPGTRLTVT.